The clone carrying this T cell receptor (beta chain) was detected ten times or more. These data originate in a study of blood T cells in healthy people across ages. Isolation of PBMCs gave at least 6 million cells per sample. Each sample yielded at least 5 micrograms of PBMC total RNA. The authors ran a second PCR of 7 to 11 cycles using a sample-barcoded 5' primer and a J-beta primer mix. MiXCR, run by TCRdb on the 5' RACE reads, gives a single entry per CDR3 protein. The data hold just under 900,000 distinct CDR3 sequences, with around 28% observed a single time. CDR1 is MDHEN and CDR2 is SYDVKM in the germline V gene. CDR3 length equals 13 residues. The germline V and J ends were trimmed by 4 bases and 9 bases, with 15 bases remaining between them.

This clonotype originated in a woman of 80 years or more in good health. The rearrangement joins TRBV28 to TRBJ2-5, with D tentatively TRBD2 (6 bases). The sequencing input was blood. The CDR3 bases are TGTGCCAGCAGTTCCGGTCGGAGGGTGTCCCAGTACTTC. Its protein product is CASSSGRRVSQYF.